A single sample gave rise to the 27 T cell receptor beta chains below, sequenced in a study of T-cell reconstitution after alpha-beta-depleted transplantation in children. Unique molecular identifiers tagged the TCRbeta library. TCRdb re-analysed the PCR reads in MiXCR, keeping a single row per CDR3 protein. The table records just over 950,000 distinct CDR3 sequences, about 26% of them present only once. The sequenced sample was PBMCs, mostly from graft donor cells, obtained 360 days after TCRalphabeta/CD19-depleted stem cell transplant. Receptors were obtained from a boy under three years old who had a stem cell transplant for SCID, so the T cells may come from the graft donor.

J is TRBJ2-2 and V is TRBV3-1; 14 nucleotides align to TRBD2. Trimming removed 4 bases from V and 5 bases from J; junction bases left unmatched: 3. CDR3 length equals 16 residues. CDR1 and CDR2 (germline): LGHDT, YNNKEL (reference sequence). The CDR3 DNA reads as TGTGCCAGCAGCCGTTGGACTAGCGGGGGGACCGGGGAGCTGTTTTTT. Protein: CASSRWTSGGTGELFF.

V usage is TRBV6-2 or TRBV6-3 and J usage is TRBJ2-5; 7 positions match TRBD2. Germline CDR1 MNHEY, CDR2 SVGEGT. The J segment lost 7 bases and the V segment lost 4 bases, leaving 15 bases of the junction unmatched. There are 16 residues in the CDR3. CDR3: CASSFIRDYERGTQYF. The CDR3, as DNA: TGTGCCAGCAGTTTTATCCGGGACTACGAACGGGGGACCCAGTACTTC.

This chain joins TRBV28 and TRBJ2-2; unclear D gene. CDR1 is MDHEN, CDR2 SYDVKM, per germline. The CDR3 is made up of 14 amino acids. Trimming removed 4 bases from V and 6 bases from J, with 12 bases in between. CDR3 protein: CASSYEVSAGELFF. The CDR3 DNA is TGTGCCAGCAGTTATGAGGTGTCGGCCGGGGAGCTGTTTTTT.

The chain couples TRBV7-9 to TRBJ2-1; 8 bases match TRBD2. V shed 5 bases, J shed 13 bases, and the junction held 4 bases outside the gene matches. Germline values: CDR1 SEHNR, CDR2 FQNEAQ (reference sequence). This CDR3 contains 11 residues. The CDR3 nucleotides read TGTGCCAGCAGCCCCGGACTAGCCCAGTTCTTC. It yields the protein CASSPGLAQFF.

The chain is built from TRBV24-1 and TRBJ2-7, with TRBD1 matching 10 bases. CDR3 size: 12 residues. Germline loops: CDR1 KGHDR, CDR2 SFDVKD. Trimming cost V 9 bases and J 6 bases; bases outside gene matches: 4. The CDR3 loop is CATAGTGVEQYF. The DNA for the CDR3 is TGTGCCACCGCCGGGACAGGGGTCGAGCAGTACTTC.

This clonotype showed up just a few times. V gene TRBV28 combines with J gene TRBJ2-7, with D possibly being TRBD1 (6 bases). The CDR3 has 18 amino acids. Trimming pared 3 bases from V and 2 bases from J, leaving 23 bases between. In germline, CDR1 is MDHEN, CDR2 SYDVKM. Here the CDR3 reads CASSLAPPLRDIPYEQYF. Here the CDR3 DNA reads TGTGCCAGCAGTTTGGCTCCCCCCCTACGGGACATCCCCTACGAGCAGTACTTC.

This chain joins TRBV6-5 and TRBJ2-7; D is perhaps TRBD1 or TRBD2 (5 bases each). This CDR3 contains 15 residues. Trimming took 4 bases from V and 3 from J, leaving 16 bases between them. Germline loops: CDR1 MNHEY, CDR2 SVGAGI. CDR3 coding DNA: TGTGCCAGCAGTTCACCGGGACGGATGATCTACGAGCAGTACTTC. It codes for CASSSPGRMIYEQYF.

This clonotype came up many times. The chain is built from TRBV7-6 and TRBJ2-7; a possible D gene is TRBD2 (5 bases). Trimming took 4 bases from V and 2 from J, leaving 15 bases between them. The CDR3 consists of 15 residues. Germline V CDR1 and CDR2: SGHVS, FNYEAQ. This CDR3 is CASSSGPGLPYEQYF. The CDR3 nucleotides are TGTGCCAGCAGCTCAGGCCCGGGGTTACCCTACGAGCAGTACTTC.

For the CDR3, the DNA is TGTGCCACCGGGACAGGGGGTTCCCTAGCCAAAAACATTCAGTACTTC. Protein: CATGTGGSLAKNIQYF. The V gene is TRBV7-9, the J gene TRBJ2-4, with TRBD1 matching over 11 bases. Germline assignment: CDR1 SEHNR and CDR2 FQNEAQ (reference sequence). J gave up 0 bases and V 10 bases, and 8 bases lay outside the gene matches. This CDR3 region has 16 residues.

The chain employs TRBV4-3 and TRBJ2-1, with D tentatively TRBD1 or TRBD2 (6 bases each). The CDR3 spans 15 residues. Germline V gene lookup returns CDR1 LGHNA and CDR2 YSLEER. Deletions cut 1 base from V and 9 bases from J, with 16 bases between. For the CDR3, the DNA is TGCGCCAGCAGCCAAGGGACAGAGGGAGCGGGTGAGCAGTTCTTC. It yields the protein CASSQGTEGAGEQFF.

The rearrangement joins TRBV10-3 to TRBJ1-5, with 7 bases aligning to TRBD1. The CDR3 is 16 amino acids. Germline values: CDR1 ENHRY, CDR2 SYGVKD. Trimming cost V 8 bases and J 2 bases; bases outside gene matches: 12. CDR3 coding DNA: TGTGCCATCTCCCAGGGGGGACCCAAGGGCAATCAGCCCCAGCATTTT. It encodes CAISQGGPKGNQPQHF.

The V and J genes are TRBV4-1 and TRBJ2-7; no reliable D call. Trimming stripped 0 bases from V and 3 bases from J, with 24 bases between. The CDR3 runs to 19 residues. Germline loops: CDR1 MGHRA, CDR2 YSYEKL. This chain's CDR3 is CASSQDGRFRQAPGYEQYF. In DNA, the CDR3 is TGCGCCAGCAGCCAAGATGGCCGATTTCGGCAGGCCCCTGGCTACGAGCAGTACTTC.

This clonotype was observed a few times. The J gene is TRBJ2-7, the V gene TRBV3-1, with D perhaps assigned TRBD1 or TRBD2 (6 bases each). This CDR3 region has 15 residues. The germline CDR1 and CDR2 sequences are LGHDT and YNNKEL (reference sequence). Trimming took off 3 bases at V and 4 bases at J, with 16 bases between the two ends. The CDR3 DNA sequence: TGTGCCAGCAGCCACCCTGGAGGGGGGCCGTACGAGCAGTACTTC. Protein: CASSHPGGGPYEQYF.

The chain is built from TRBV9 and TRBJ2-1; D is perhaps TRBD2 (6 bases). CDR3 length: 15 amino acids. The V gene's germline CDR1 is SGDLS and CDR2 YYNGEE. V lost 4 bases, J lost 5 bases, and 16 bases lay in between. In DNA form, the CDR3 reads TGTGCCAGCAGCCCTATGGGGGGAGGTGACAATGAGCAGTTCTTC. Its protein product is CASSPMGGGDNEQFF.

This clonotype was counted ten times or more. Written as DNA, the CDR3 is TGCGCCAGCAGCTTGGTGGCGGGACAGACGAACACTGAAGCTTTCTTT. This sequence encodes CASSLVAGQTNTEAFF. The chain joins TRBV5-1 to TRBJ1-1; 7 bases fit TRBD1. The CDR3 length is 16 residues. CDR1 SGHRS and CDR2 YFSETQ come from the germline V gene. Trimming took 0 bases from V and 1 from J; bases not matched to a gene: 6.

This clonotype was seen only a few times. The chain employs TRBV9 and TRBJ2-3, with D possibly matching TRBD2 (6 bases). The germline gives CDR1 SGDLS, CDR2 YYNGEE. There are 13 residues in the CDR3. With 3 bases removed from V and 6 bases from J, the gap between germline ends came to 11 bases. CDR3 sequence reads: CASSGRRADTQYF. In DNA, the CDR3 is TGTGCCAGCAGCGGGAGGAGGGCGGATACGCAGTATTTT.

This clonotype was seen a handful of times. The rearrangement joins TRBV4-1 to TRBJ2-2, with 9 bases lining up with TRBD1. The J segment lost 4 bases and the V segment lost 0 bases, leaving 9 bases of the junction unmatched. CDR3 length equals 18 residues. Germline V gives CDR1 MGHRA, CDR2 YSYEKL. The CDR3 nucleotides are TGCGCCAGCAGCCAAGACGACAGGGGGGCGGAAAGCACCGGGGAGCTGTTTTTT. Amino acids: CASSQDDRGAESTGELFF.

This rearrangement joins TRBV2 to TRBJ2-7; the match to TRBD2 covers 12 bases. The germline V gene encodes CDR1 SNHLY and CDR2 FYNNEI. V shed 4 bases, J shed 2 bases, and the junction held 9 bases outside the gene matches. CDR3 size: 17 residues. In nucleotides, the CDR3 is TGTGCCAGCAGTGGTACCCCAACTAGCGGGGGGCCCTACGAGCAGTACTTC. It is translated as CASSGTPTSGGPYEQYF.

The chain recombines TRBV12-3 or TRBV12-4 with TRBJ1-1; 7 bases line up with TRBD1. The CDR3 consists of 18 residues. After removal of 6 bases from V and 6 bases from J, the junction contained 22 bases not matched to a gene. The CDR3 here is CASSRQGLAFYKGAEAFF. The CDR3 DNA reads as TGTGCCAGCAGCCGACAGGGTCTCGCTTTCTATAAGGGCGCTGAAGCTTTCTTT.

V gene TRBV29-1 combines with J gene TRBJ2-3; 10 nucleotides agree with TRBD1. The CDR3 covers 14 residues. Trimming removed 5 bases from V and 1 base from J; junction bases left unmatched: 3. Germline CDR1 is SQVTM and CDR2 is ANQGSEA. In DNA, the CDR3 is TGCAGCGTTTCTGACAGGGGGCGCACAGATACGCAGTATTTT. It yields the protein CSVSDRGRTDTQYF.

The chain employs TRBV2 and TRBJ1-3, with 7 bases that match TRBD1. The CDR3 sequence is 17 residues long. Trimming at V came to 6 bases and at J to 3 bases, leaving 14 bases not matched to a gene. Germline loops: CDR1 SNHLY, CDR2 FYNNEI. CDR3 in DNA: TGTGCCAGCAGAGGGAAAGGGGGCGAAGTCGGTGGAAACACCATATATTTT. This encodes CASRGKGGEVGGNTIYF.

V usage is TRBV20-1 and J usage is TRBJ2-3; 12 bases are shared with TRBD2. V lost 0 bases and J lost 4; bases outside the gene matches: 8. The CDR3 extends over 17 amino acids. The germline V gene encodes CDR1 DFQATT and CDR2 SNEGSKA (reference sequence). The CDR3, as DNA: TGCAGTGCTAGAGATCTCGCTAGCGGGGGGGCCTCAGATACGCAGTATTTT. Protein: CSARDLASGGASDTQYF.

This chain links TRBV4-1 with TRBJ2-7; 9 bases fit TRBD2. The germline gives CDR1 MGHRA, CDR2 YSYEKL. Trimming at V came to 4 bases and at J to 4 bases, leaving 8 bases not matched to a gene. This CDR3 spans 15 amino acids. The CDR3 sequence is CASSLRLAESYEQYF. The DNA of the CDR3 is TGCGCCAGCAGCCTGAGACTAGCGGAAAGTTACGAGCAGTACTTC.

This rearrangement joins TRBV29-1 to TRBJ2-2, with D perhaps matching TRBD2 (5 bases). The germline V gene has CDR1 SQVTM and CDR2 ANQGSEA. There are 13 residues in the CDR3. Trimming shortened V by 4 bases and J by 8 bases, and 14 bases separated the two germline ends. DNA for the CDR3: TGCAGCGTTGCCCGGGGAGTGAAGGGGGAGCTGTTTTTT. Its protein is CSVARGVKGELFF.

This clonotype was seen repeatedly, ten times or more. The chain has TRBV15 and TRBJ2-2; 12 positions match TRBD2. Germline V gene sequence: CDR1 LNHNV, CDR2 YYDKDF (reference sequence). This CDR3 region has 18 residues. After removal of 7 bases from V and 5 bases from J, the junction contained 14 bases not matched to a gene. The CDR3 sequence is CATTDGLAGGQGTGELFF. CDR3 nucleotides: TGTGCCACCACCGATGGGCTAGCGGGGGGGCAAGGGACCGGGGAGCTGTTTTTT.

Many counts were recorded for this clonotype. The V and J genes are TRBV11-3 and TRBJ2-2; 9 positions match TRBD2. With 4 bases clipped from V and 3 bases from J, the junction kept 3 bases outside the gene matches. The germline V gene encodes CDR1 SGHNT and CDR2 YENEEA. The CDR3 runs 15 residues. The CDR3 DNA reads TGTGCCAGCAGCTCGGGACTAGCTGACACCGGGGAGCTGTTTTTT. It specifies CASSSGLADTGELFF.

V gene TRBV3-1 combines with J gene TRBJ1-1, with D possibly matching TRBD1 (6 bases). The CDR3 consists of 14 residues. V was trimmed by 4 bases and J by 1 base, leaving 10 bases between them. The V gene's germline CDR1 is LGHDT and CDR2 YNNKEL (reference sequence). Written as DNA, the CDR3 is TGTGCCAGCAGCCCGGGACATTCGAACACTGAAGCTTTCTTT. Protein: CASSPGHSNTEAFF.